A single sample gave rise to the 20 T cell receptor beta chains below, sequenced in a study of CD8 T cells in ankylosing spondylitis. From the 5' RACE reads, TCRdb called clonotypes with MiXCR, one entry per CDR3 protein. The sample includes nearly 250,000 distinct CDR3 sequences, roughly 32% of them seen just once. The sequenced sample was blood, either unsorted or a sorted T cell fraction (not recorded which). The origin of the receptors is a male donor with ankylosing spondylitis or in good health (not recorded which).

This chain links TRBV6-5 with TRBJ1-1; D might be TRBD1 (5 bases). V lost 3 bases and J lost 0, with 20 bases in between. The CDR3 extends over 18 amino acids. The germline V gene encodes CDR1 MNHEY and CDR2 SVGAGI. Written as DNA, the CDR3 is TGTGCCAGCAGTTATATGGGGCTGAGCGCGAGCCTGAACACTGAAGCTTTCTTT. Residues: CASSYMGLSASLNTEAFF.

In this sample, this clonotype turned up a few times. The V call is TRBV4-1, the J call TRBJ2-3, with a tentative D call TRBD2 (5 bases). There are 14 residues in the CDR3. The germline V and J ends were trimmed by 0 bases and 3 bases, with 7 bases remaining between them. Germline lookup yields CDR1 MGHRA and CDR2 YSYEKL. The CDR3 coding sequence is TGCGCCAGCAGCCAAGAGACTACTACAGATACGCAGTATTTT. It translates to CASSQETTTDTQYF.

This clonotype was counted between two and nine times. J is TRBJ2-1 and V is TRBV5-1, with 10 bases that match TRBD2. The germline V gene has CDR1 SGHRS and CDR2 YFSETQ. V dropped 0 bases and J dropped 0; count of bases not matched to a gene: 3. The CDR3 has 17 residues. This chain's CDR3 is CASSLGTSGGSYNEQFF. The CDR3 nucleotides read TGCGCCAGCAGCTTGGGGACTAGCGGAGGCTCCTACAATGAGCAGTTCTTC.

This clonotype was detected a few times. This rearrangement joins TRBV5-5 to TRBJ1-5, with TRBD1 as a possible D gene (6 bases). V lost 4 bases, J lost 1 base, and 12 bases lay in between. This CDR3 spans 15 amino acids. Germline V gene sequence: CDR1 SGHKS, CDR2 YYEKEE (reference sequence). CDR3 sequence (DNA): TGTGCCAGCAGCGTTGGGGGCGGGAGCAATCAGCCCCAGCATTTT. As protein: CASSVGGGSNQPQHF.

This clonotype has a handful of counts. The chain combines TRBV29-1 with TRBJ2-7; D is possibly TRBD2 (5 bases). Germline-derived CDR1 and CDR2 are SQVTM and ANQGSEA. With 6 bases removed from V and 7 bases from J, the gap between germline ends came to 16 bases. The CDR3 sequence is 12 residues long. In nucleotides, the CDR3 is TGCAGCGTCGGGGATCAGCTGGGAGAGCAGTACTTC. Protein: CSVGDQLGEQYF.

CDR3 in DNA: TGTGCCAGCGGCCTTCGGGGGTTATACGAGCAGTACTTC. Protein sequence: CASGLRGLYEQYF. The V and J genes are TRBV6-6 and TRBJ2-7; tentatively, D is TRBD2 (6 bases). Germline V CDR1 and CDR2: MNHNY, SVGAGI (reference sequence). The V end lost 8 bases, the J end lost 4 bases, and 15 bases lay between the germline ends. CDR3 length: 13 residues.

This chain joins TRBV12-3 or TRBV12-4 and TRBJ2-3, with no clear D. V was pared by 3 bases and J by 4 bases, with 11 bases between. The CDR3 is 14 amino acids. The CDR3, as DNA: TGTGCCAGCAGTTTTGGTATTTTTGCAGATACGCAGTATTTT. Its translation is CASSFGIFADTQYF.

V and J are TRBV20-1 and TRBJ1-1, with 8 bases that match TRBD1. Trimming took 3 bases from V and 0 from J; bases not matched to a gene: 18. The germline gives CDR1 DFQATT, CDR2 SNEGSKA (reference sequence). The CDR3 is 19 amino acids. CDR3 coding DNA: TGCAGTGCTAGGTTGACAGGGGACGGGCCAGGAGATATGAACACTGAAGCTTTCTTT. Translated: CSARLTGDGPGDMNTEAFF.

DNA for the CDR3: TGTGCCAGCGCCTTCCCCTTAGCGGGGGGGCCCCGGTTAGTCGAGACCCAGTACTTC. Protein sequence: CASAFPLAGGPRLVETQYF. J is TRBJ2-5 and V is TRBV7-8; 11 bases are shared with TRBD2. The germline CDR1 and CDR2 sequences are SGHVS and FQNEAQ. V dropped 8 bases and J dropped 5; count of bases not matched to a gene: 22. The CDR3 has 19 residues.

This clonotype was counted ten times or more. The chain links TRBV20-1 to TRBJ1-6; D unclear. This CDR3 spans 14 amino acids. Germline lookup yields CDR1 DFQATT and CDR2 SNEGSKA (reference sequence). Trimming took off 5 bases at V and 9 bases at J, with 17 bases between the two ends. As DNA, the CDR3 is TGCAGTGCTCCCTTTCGTGACAACCGTTCACCCCTCCACTTT. Protein sequence: CSAPFRDNRSPLHF.

There are many counts of this clonotype. The chain employs TRBV10-3 and TRBJ2-7; tentatively, D is TRBD1 or TRBD2 (5 bases each). V was cut by 5 bases and J by 1 base, with 12 bases left in between. The germline gives CDR1 ENHRY, CDR2 SYGVKD. The CDR3 extends over 14 amino acids. Here the CDR3 reads CAISTGEGSYEQYF. CDR3 DNA sequence: TGTGCCATCAGTACAGGTGAGGGTTCCTACGAGCAGTACTTC.

The chain is built from TRBV12-3 or TRBV12-4 and TRBJ1-3; D is perhaps TRBD1 (5 bases). The V gene lost 5 bases and the J gene lost 2 bases, with 13 bases spanning the gap. The CDR3 consists of 15 residues. This chain's CDR3 is CASSPLGRAGNTIYF. For the CDR3, the DNA is TGTGCCAGCAGTCCTCTTGGCAGGGCTGGAAACACCATATATTTT.

The CDR3 here is CASRASFNYGYTF. CDR3 DNA sequence: TGTGCCAGCCGAGCTTCCTTTAACTATGGCTACACCTTC. The chain links TRBV27 to TRBJ1-2; D remains ambiguous. Trimming took off 8 bases at V and 1 base at J, with 11 bases between the two ends. The CDR3 runs to 13 residues. Looked up from germline, CDR1 is MNHEY and CDR2 is SMNVEV (reference sequence).

The rearrangement links TRBV7-8 to TRBJ2-5; D gene unclear. V was pared by 5 bases and J by 5 bases, with 15 bases between. The CDR3 loop spans 14 amino acids. The V gene's germline CDR1 is SGHVS and CDR2 FQNEAQ. The CDR3, as DNA: TGTGCCAGCAGCCCCCCGGGTATGGGGGAGACCCAGTACTTC. Translation: CASSPPGMGETQYF.

The chain recombines TRBV29-1 with TRBJ2-3; D might be TRBD2 (5 bases). The CDR3 runs 10 residues. CDR1 is SQVTM and CDR2 is ANQGSEA in the germline V gene. Deletions cut 7 bases from V and 14 bases from J, with 16 bases between. CDR3 sequence: CSAAVDGGYF. In nucleotides, the CDR3 is TGCAGCGCAGCGGTCGACGGCGGGTATTTT.

The chain uses TRBV27 and TRBJ2-3; 10 bases match TRBD1. The germline CDR1 and CDR2 sequences are MNHEY and SMNVEV (reference sequence). Trimming at V came to 4 bases and at J to 6 bases, leaving 7 bases not matched to a gene. This CDR3 spans 15 amino acids. CDR3 region: CASSSWTGGLDTQYF. DNA for the CDR3: TGTGCCAGCAGTTCCTGGACAGGGGGACTGGATACGCAGTATTTT.

This clonotype showed up just a few times. This rearrangement joins TRBV7-8 to TRBJ2-1; a possible D gene is TRBD1 (5 bases). The CDR3 is 13 residues long. Germline CDR1 is SGHVS and CDR2 is FQNEAQ. Trimming removed 5 bases at V and 6 bases at J, with 11 bases between. CDR3 loop: CASSGRVRNEQFF. For the CDR3, the DNA is TGTGCCAGCAGCGGCAGGGTTCGCAATGAGCAGTTCTTC.

The sample holds many counts of this clonotype. The chain uses TRBV20-1 and TRBJ1-2; maybe TRBD1 (5 bases). This CDR3 contains 12 residues. Looked up from germline, CDR1 is DFQATT and CDR2 is SNEGSKA (reference sequence). Trimming cost V 4 bases and J 5 bases, with 11 bases left between them. The CDR3 loop reads CSANRGIYGYTF. The CDR3 nucleotides are TGCAGTGCTAACCGGGGGATATATGGCTACACCTTC.

This sequence joins TRBV12-3 or TRBV12-4 and TRBJ2-2; D call uncertain. The CDR3 spans 14 residues. V was cut by 6 bases and J by 0 bases, with 8 bases left in between. The CDR3, as DNA: TGTGCCAGCAGCCCCACACCGAACACCGGGGAGCTGTTTTTT. Amino acid sequence: CASSPTPNTGELFF.

The chain has TRBV4-1 and TRBJ2-7, with 8 bases that match TRBD2. This CDR3 is built from 15 residues. From germline, CDR1 is MGHRA and CDR2 YSYEKL. The V gene end was trimmed by 3 bases and the J gene end by 4 bases; junction bases not matched to a gene: 8. The CDR3 here is CASSQLRGGPYEQYF. The CDR3 DNA reads TGCGCCAGCAGCCAGCTTCGCGGGGGGCCTTACGAGCAGTACTTC.